A selection of T cell receptor beta chains follows, all from one sample in a study of blood T cell repertoires in COVID-19. Generated by immunoSEQ multiplex PCR, the TCRdb table keeps only in-frame clones and is missing some. Among about 74,000 clones listed, more than 90% were seen once. The source material was peripheral blood. The origin of the receptors is a human donor in a cohort sampled during active COVID-19. Each CDR3 is given with its conserved first and last residue. The order of the fields is V gene, J gene, clone size, D gene, CDR3 protein, CDR3 DNA. The D gene is left open where the match is weak. The size entry is marked missing in some rows and otherwise reads once, few, many or a size class.

TRBV29-1,TRBJ2-5,NA,TRBD1,CSVAPTGGGETQYF,TGCAGCGTTGCCCCGACAGGGGGAGGAGAGACCCAGTACTTC
TRBV1,TRBJ1-2,NA,NA,CTSSQTGQDPGGYTF,TGCACCAGCAGCCAAACCGGACAGGACCCTGGTGGCTACACCTTC
TRBV27,TRBJ1-1,NA,NA,CASSFKGVNTEAFF,TGTGCCAGCAGTTTCAAAGGGGTGAACACTGAAGCTTTCTTT
TRBV2,TRBJ1-5,NA,TRBD1,CASSDPRDRDNQPQHF,TGTGCCAGCAGTGACCCACGGGACAGGGATAATCAGCCCCAGCATTTT
TRBV7-9,TRBJ2-3,NA,NA,CASSPAIRGEPPDTQYF,TGTGCCAGCAGCCCCGCGATCCGGGGAGAGCCCCCAGATACGCAGTATTTT
TRBV7-2,TRBJ2-1,once,TRBD2,CASSLGLAGSSGPYNEQFF,TGTGCCAGCAGCCTTGGACTAGCGGGAAGCTCAGGACCTTACAATGAGCAGTTCTTC
TRBV7-9,TRBJ1-1,NA,NA,CASSLLELAEAFF,TGTGCCAGCAGCTTATTGGAGTTAGCTGAAGCTTTCTTT
TRBV4-2,TRBJ2-2,NA,NA,CASSQDLDTGELFF,TGTGCCAGCAGCCAAGATTTAGACACCGGGGAGCTGTTTTTT
TRBV19,TRBJ1-2,once,NA,CASSPGFSYGYTF,TGTGCCAGTAGTCCAGGGTTCAGCTATGGCTACACCTTC
TRBV3-1/TRBV3-2,TRBJ2-7,NA,TRBD2,CASSQEGLAGVGPREQYF,TGTGCCAGCAGCCAGGAGGGACTAGCGGGAGTAGGTCCTCGGGAGCAGTACTTC
TRBV19,TRBJ2-1,NA,TRBD1,CASSTMDRVEQFF,TGTGCCAGTAGTACTATGGACAGGGTCGAGCAGTTCTTC
TRBV28,TRBJ2-5,NA,NA,CASSLLGVRDTQWETQYF,TGTGCCAGCAGTTTATTGGGCGTCCGGGACACCCAATGGGAGACCCAGTACTTC
TRBV28,TRBJ2-1,NA,NA,CASTRPPELFF,TGTGCCAGCACCCGCCCCCCCGAACTGTTCTTC
TRBV9,TRBJ1-5,NA,NA,CASSPTPTSSQPQHF,TGTGCCAGCAGCCCGACTCCCACATCGTCTCAGCCCCAGCATTTT